This T cell receptor beta chain was recovered during a study of response to subunit inactivated influenza vaccine. One entry per CDR3 protein, called by TCRdb with MiXCR from the RT-PCR reads. The data show 600,000 to 700,000 distinct CDR3 sequences, with 12% to 15% seen just once and approximately 7.6% held by the top ten. This CDR3 has 16 residues. V gave up 5 bases and J gave up 6 bases; unmatched junction bases: 9. Germline loops: CDR1 SGHVS, CDR2 FNYEAQ. This TCR was recovered from a man aged 50 to 60 who received an inactivated influenza vaccine. V and J are TRBV7-6 and TRBJ2-7; 14 bases line up with TRBD2. The specimen comprised PBMCs from blood, sampled less than 15 days before vaccination. CDR3: CASSRGTSGRGLEQYF. CDR3 in DNA: TGTGCCAGCAGCCGAGGGACTAGCGGGAGAGGGCTCGAGCAGTACTTC.